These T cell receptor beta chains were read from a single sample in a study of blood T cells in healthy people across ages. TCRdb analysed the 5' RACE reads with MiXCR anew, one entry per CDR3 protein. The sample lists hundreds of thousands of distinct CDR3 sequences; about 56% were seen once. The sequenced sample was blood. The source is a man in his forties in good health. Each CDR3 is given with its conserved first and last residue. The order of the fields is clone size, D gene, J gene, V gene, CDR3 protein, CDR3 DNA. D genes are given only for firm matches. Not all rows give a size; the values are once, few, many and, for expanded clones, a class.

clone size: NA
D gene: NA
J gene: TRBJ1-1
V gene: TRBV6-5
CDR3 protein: CASSYTATTEAFF
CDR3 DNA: TGTGCCAGCAGTTACACGGCGACCACTGAAGCTTTCTTT

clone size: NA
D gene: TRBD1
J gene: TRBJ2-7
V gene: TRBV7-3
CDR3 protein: CASSPEPGQTSYEQYF
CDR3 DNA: TGTGCCAGCAGCCCAGAACCGGGACAGACGTCCTACGAGCAGTACTTC

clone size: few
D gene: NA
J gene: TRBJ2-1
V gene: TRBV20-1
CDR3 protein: CSARDISPVRGYNEQFF
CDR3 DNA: TGCAGTGCTAGAGATATTAGCCCCGTCCGGGGGTACAATGAGCAGTTCTTC

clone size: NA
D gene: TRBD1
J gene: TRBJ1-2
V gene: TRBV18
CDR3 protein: CASSPSGQGYGYTF
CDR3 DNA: TGTGCCAGCTCACCATCTGGACAGGGCTATGGCTACACCTTC

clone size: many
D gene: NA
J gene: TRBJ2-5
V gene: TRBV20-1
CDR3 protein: CSAREGARIQETQYF
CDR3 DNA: TGCAGTGCTAGAGAAGGGGCAAGGATTCAAGAGACCCAGTACTTC

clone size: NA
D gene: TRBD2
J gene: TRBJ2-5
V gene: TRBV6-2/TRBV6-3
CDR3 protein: CASTGTSGRSLQETQYF
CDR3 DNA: TGTGCCAGCACCGGGACTAGCGGGAGATCCCTACAAGAGACCCAGTACTTC

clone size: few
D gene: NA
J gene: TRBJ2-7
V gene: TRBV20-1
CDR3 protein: CSARDPRGNSYEQYF
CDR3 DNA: TGCAGTGCTAGAGATCCCCGGGGGAACTCCTACGAGCAGTACTTC

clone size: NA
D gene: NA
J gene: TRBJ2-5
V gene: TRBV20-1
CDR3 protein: CSARISLAQETQYF
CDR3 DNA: TGCAGTGCTAGGATTTCGCTAGCCCAAGAGACCCAGTACTTC

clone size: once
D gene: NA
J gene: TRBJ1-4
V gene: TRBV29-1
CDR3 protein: CSVAVDSPEKLFF
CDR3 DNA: TGCAGCGTTGCGGTGGACTCCCCCGAAAAACTGTTTTTT

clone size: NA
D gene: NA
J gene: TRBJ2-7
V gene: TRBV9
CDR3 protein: CASSVGAEDSYEQYF
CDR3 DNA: TGTGCCAGCAGCGTAGGGGCAGAGGATTCCTACGAGCAGTACTTC

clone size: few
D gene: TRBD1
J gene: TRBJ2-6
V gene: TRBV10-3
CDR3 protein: CAISDPTGELSFPSGANVLTF
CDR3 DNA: TGTGCCATCAGTGATCCAACAGGGGAGTTGTCGTTTCCATCTGGGGCCAACGTCCTGACTTTC

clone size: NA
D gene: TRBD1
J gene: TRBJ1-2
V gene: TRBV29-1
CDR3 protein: CSVQDRGYGYTF
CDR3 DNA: TGCAGCGTTCAAGACAGGGGATATGGCTACACCTTC

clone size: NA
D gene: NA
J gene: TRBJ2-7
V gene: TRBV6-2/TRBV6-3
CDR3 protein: CASSYSGLSSYEQYF
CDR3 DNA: TGTGCCAGCAGTTACTCGGGTCTGAGCTCCTACGAGCAGTACTTC

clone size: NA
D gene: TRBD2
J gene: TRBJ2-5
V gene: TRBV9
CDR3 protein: CASSVSGLAGQAPETQYF
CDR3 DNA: TGTGCCAGCAGCGTCTCGGGACTAGCGGGTCAAGCCCCAGAGACCCAGTACTTC

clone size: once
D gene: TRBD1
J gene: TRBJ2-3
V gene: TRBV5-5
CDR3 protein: CASSLGPGQGEGTQYF
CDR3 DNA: TGTGCCAGCAGCTTGGGGCCGGGACAGGGGGAAGGTACGCAGTATTTT

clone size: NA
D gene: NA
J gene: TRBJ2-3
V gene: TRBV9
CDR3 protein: CASSVGAQQGIIKNTDTQYF
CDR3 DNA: TGTGCCAGCAGCGTTGGGGCCCAACAGGGAATCATAAAGAACACAGATACGCAGTATTTT

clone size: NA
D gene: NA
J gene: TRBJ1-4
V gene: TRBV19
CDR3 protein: CASNGATNEKLFF
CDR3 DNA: TGTGCCAGTAACGGCGCAACTAATGAAAAACTGTTTTTT

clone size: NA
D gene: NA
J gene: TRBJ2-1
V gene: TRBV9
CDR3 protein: CASSVEGSAYYNEQFF
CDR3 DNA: TGTGCCAGCAGCGTAGAGGGCAGCGCCTACTACAATGAGCAGTTCTTC

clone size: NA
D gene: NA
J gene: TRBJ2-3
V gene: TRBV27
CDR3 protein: CAGSHRSGADTQYF
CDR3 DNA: TGTGCCGGCAGCCATCGTAGTGGGGCAGATACGCAGTATTTT

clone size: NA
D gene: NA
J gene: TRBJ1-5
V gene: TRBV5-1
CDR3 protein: CASSWGPGNQPQHF
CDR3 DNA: TGCGCCAGCAGCTGGGGACCGGGCAATCAGCCCCAGCATTTT

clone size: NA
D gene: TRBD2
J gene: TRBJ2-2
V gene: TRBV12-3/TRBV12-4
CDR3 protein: CASSPLLAANAGELFF
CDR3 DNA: TGTGCCAGCAGTCCCCTACTAGCGGCGAACGCCGGGGAGCTGTTTTTT

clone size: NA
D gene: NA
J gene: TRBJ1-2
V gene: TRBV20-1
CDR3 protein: CSATGRNYGYTF
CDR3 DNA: TGCAGTGCCACAGGTCGCAACTATGGCTACACCTTC

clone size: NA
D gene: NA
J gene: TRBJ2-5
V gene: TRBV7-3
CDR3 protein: CASSLTEEETQYF
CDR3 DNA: TGTGCCAGCAGCCTGACAGAAGAAGAGACCCAGTACTTC

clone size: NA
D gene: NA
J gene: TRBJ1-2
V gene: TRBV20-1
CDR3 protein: CSARDFGDGIYGYTF
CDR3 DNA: TGCAGTGCTAGAGATTTCGGTGACGGAATCTATGGCTACACCTTC

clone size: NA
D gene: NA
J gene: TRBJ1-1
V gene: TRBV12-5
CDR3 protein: CASALPRLDTEAFF
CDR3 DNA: TGTGCTAGCGCCCTACCGCGCCTGGACACTGAAGCTTTCTTT

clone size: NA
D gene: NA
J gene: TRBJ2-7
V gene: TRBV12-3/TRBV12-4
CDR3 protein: CASSLRQASNEQYF
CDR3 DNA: TGTGCCAGCAGTTTGCGACAGGCGAGCAACGAGCAGTACTTC

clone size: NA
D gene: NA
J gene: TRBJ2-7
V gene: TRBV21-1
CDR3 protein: CASSKRTGCFSGVRGPASEQYF
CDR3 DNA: TGTGCCAGCAGCAAACGGACGGGGTGTTTTTCTGGGGTCAGGGGTCCCGCATCCGAGCAGTACTTC

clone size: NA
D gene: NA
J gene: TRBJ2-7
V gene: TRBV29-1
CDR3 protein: CSVAGGGPSYEQYF
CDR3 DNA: TGCAGCGTTGCCGGAGGGGGACCTTCCTACGAGCAGTACTTC

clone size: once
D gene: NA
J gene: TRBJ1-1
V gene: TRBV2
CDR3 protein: CAPRGTVEAFF
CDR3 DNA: TGTGCCCCCAGAGGGACCGTTGAAGCTTTCTTT

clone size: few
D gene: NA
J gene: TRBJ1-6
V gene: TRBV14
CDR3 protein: CASSQVITAQFNSPLHF
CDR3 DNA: TGTGCCAGCAGCCAAGTTATAACAGCTCAATTTAATTCACCCCTCCACTTT

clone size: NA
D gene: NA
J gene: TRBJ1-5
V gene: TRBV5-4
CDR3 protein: CASSAGIHNQPQHF
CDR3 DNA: TGTGCCAGCAGCGCCGGGATCCACAATCAGCCCCAGCATTTT

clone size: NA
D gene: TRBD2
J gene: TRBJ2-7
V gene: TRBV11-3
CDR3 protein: CASSGRTSGSESYEQYF
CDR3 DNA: TGTGCCAGCAGCGGGCGGACTAGCGGGAGTGAATCCTACGAGCAGTACTTC

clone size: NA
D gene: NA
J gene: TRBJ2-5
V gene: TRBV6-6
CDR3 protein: CASSITDSNQETQYF
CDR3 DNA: TGTGCCAGCAGTATAACCGATTCGAACCAAGAGACCCAGTACTTC